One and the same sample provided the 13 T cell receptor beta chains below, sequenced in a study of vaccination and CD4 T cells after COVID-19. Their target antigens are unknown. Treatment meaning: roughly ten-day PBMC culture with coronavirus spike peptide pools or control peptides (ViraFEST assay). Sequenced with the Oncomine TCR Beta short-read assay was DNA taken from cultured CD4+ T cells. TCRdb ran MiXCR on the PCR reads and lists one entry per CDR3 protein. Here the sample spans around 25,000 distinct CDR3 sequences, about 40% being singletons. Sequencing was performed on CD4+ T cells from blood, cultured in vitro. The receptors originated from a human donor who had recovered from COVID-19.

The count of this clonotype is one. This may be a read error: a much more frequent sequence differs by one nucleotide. The CDR3 region has the DNA TGTGCCAGCGGGCCCAACAGGGGGGGACAAGAGACCCAGTACTTC. Its translation is CASGPNRGGQETQYF. This chain joins TRBV2 and TRBJ2-5, with a tentative D call TRBD1 (8 bases). CDR1 and CDR2 (germline): SNHLY, FYNNEI. Trimming left V 8 bases short and J 2 bases short, with 18 bases between. This CDR3 is 15 amino acids long.

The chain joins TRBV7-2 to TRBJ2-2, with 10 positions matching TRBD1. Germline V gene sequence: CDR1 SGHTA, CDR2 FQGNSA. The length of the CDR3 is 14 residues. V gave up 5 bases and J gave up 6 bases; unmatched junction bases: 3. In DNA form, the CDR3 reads TGTGCCAGCAGCCCCGGGACAGGGGCCGGGGAGCTGTTTTTT. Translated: CASSPGTGAGELFF.

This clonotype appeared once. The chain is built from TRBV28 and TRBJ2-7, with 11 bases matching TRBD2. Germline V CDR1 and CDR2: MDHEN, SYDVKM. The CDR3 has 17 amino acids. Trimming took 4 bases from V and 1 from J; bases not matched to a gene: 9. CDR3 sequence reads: CASSYPLAGDRSYEQYF. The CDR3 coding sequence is TGTGCCAGCAGTTATCCACTAGCGGGGGATCGATCCTACGAGCAGTACTTC.

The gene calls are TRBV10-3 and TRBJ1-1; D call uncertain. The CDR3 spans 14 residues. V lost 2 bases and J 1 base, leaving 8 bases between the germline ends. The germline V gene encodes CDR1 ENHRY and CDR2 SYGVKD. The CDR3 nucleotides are TGTGCCATCAGTGAGATGAGGGAGAACACTGAAGCTTTCTTT. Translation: CAISEMRENTEAFF.

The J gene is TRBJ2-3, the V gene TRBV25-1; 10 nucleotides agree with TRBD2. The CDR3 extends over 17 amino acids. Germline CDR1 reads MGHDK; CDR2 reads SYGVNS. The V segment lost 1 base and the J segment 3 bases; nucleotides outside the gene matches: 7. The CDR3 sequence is CASSEWVTSGVTDTQYF. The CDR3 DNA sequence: TGTGCCAGCAGTGAATGGGTAACTAGCGGGGTGACAGATACGCAGTATTTT.

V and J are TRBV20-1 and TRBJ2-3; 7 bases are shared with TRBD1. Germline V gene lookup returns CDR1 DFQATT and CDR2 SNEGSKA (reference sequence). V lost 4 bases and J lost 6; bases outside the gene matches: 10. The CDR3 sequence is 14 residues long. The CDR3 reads CSAKGPGGGDTQYF. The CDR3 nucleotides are TGCAGTGCTAAAGGTCCAGGGGGTGGGGATACGCAGTATTTT.

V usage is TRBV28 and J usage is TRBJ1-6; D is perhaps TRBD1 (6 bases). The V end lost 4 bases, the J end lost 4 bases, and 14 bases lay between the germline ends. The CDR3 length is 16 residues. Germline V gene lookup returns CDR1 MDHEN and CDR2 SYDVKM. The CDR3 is CASSSAGDLYNSPLHF. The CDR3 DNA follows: TGTGCCAGCAGTTCGGCAGGGGACCTTTATAATTCACCCCTCCACTTT.

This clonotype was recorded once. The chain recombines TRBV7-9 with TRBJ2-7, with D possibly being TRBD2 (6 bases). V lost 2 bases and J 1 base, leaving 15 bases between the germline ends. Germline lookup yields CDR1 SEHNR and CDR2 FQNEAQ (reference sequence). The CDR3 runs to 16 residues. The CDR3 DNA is TGTGCCAGCAGCTTACGTGGAGGGGTGTCGTCCTACGAGCAGTACTTC. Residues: CASSLRGGVSSYEQYF.

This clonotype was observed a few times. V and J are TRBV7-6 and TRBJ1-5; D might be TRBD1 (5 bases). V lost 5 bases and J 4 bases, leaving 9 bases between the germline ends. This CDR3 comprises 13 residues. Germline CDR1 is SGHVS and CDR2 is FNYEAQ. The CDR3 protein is CASSPRQNQPQHF. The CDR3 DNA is TGTGCCAGCAGCCCCCGACAGAATCAGCCCCAGCATTTT.

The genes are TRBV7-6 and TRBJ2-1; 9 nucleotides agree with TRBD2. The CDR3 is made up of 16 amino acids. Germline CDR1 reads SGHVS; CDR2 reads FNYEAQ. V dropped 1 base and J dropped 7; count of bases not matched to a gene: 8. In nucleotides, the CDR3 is TGTGCCAGCAGCTTAGATATAGCGGGGGTTAAGAATGAGCAGTTCTTC. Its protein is CASSLDIAGVKNEQFF.

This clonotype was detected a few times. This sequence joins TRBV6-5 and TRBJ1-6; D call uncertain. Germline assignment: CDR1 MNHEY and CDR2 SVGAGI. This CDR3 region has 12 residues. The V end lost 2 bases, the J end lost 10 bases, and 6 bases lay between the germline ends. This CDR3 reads CASSYPRSPLHF. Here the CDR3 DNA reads TGTGCCAGCAGTTACCCGAGGTCACCCCTCCACTTT.

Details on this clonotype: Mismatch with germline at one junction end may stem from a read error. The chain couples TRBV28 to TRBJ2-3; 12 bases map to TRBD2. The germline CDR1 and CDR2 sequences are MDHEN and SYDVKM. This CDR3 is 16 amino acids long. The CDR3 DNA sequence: TGTGCCAGCGGACCCGGGACTAGCGGGCGCACGGATACGCAGTATTTT. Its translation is CASGPGTSGRTDTQYF.

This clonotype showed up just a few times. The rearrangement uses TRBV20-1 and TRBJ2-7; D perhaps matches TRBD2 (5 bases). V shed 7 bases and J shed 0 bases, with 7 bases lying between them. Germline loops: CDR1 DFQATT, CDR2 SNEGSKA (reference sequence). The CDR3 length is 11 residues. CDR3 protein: CSVGSSYEQYF. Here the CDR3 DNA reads TGCAGTGTAGGGAGCTCCTACGAGCAGTACTTC.